These 32 T cell receptor beta chains were all obtained from the same sample, sequenced in a study of blood T cell repertoires in COVID-19. Libraries were prepared by immunoSEQ multiplex PCR; TCRdb keeps only in-frame clonotypes and omits some of them. The sample holds roughly 84,000 clones, over 80% seen once. Sequencing was carried out using peripheral blood. The receptors were sampled from a man older than 75 with active or convalescent COVID-19.

The V call is TRBV24-1, the J call TRBJ2-2; TRBD2 matches 7 bases. Germline CDR1 and CDR2: KGHDR and SFDVKD. The V segment lost 9 bases and the J segment 0 bases; nucleotides outside the gene matches: 6. The CDR3 has 15 residues. The CDR3 DNA is TGTGCCACCGGCATCGGGACTACGAACACCGGGGAGCTGTTTTTT. Its translation is CATGIGTTNTGELFF.

This clone was seen once. This sequence joins TRBV5-6 and TRBJ1-2; the match to TRBD1 covers 8 bases. J gave up 0 bases and V 4 bases, and 5 bases lay outside the gene matches. The CDR3 covers 15 residues. The germline gives CDR1 SGHDT, CDR2 YYEEEE. The CDR3 coding sequence is TGTGCCAGCAGCCATACAGGGGGTCCTAACTATGGCTACACCTTC. Translating gives CASSHTGGPNYGYTF.

Turning to this clone: No DNA is shown, since the ends of the CDR3 on it are uncertain; the CDR3 is the one TCRdb lists. The chain has TRBV4-2 and TRBJ2-1; the table names TRBD2, a call not compared with the DNA. The CDR3 is made up of 17 amino acids, end residues included. Looked up from germline, CDR1 is LGHNA and CDR2 is YNFKEQ. CDR3 in amino acids: CASSQEQGAGLSLEQFF.

The rearrangement links TRBV5-1 to TRBJ2-2, with 8 nucleotides matching TRBD1. With 3 bases clipped from V and 8 bases from J, the junction kept 3 bases outside the gene matches. This CDR3 is 13 amino acids long. CDR1 is SGHRS and CDR2 is YFSETQ in the germline V gene. This CDR3 reads CASSWTGSGELFF. CDR3 DNA: TGCGCCAGCAGCTGGACAGGGTCTGGGGAGCTGTTTTTT.

The V call is TRBV21-1, the J call TRBJ2-3; TRBD2 was called by the table and not checked on the DNA. TRBV21-1 is given as a pseudogene. The CDR3 has 17 amino acids. The CDR3 loop reads CASSTWTSGGETDTQYF. CDR3 nucleotide sequence: TGTGCCAGCAGCACTTGGACTAGCGGGGGGGAAACAGATACGCAGTATTTT.

This clone was recorded a few times. The rearrangement joins TRBV19 to TRBJ2-2; D not resolved. The V gene's germline CDR1 is LNHDA and CDR2 SQIVND (reference sequence). V lost 3 bases, J lost 6 bases, and 5 bases lay in between. This CDR3 comprises 12 residues. The CDR3 sequence is CASSMYAGELFF. DNA of the CDR3: TGTGCCAGTAGTATGTATGCCGGGGAGCTGTTTTTT.

The chain couples TRBV29-1 to TRBJ2-7, with a weak D call TRBD2 (6 bases). CDR1 is SQVTM, CDR2 ANQGSEA, per germline. The V and J ends lost 1 base and 8 bases respectively, with 9 bases between them. The CDR3 totals 11 residues. The CDR3 is CSVEGSGKQYV. In nucleotides, the CDR3 is TGCAGCGTTGAAGGTAGCGGCAAGCAGTACGTC.

The chain recombines TRBV27 with TRBJ1-2; D call uncertain. V was trimmed by 0 bases and J by 2 bases, leaving 7 bases between them. Germline-derived CDR1 and CDR2 are MNHEY and SMNVEV (reference sequence). The CDR3 is 14 amino acids. The CDR3 reads CASSLSPGNYGYTF. The CDR3 region has the DNA TGTGCCAGCAGTTTATCCCCGGGGAACTATGGCTACACCTTC.

The gene calls are TRBV2 and TRBJ2-3, with a weak D call TRBD1 (6 bases). Trimming took off 4 bases at V and 1 base at J, with 6 bases between the two ends. This CDR3 is 13 amino acids long. The germline V gene encodes CDR1 SNHLY and CDR2 FYNNEI. This CDR3 is CASSGQGTDTQYF. Here the CDR3 DNA reads TGTGCCAGCAGTGGACAGGGCACAGATACGCAGTATTTT.

The genes are TRBV5-1 and TRBJ2-2; D not resolved. This CDR3 has 15 amino acids. The germline V gene has CDR1 SGHRS and CDR2 YFSETQ. V was cut by 4 bases and J by 4 bases, with 14 bases left in between. CDR3 region: CASSLLLSGTGELFF. The DNA for the CDR3 is TGCGCCAGCAGCCTCCTCCTGTCAGGCACCGGGGAGCTGTTTTTT. Full variable domain (outside the CDR3, taken from reference TRBV5-1 and TRBJ2-2): KAGVTQTPRYLIKTRGQQVTLSCSPISGHRSVSWYQQTPGQGLQFLFEYFSETQRNKGNFPGRFSGRQFSNSRSEMNVSTLELGDSALYLCASSLLLSGTGELFFGEGSRLTVL.

This chain joins TRBV27 and TRBJ1-2; no clear D. Trimming shortened V by 5 bases and J by 4 bases, and 14 bases separated the two germline ends. CDR3 length: 14 residues. CDR1 and CDR2 from the germline V gene are MNHEY and SMNVEV (reference sequence). In nucleotides, the CDR3 is TGTGCCAGCAGTGAAATACAGCGGCCCTATGGCTACACCTTC. Encoded protein: CASSEIQRPYGYTF.

V is TRBV5-1 and J is TRBJ2-1; 8 bases map to TRBD1. This CDR3 has 14 residues. CDR1 and CDR2 (germline): SGHRS, YFSETQ. J lost 6 bases, V lost 6 bases, and 8 bases had no gene match. The chain's CDR3 is CASKTTGERNEQFF. The CDR3 DNA reads as TGCGCCAGCAAGACGACAGGGGAACGCAATGAGCAGTTCTTC.

The gene calls are TRBV6-5 and TRBJ2-2, with 7 bases fitting TRBD1. This CDR3 is 15 amino acids long. Per germline, CDR1 MNHEY and CDR2 SVGAGI. Trimming cost V 6 bases and J 1 base; bases outside gene matches: 5. The CDR3 DNA reads TGTGCCAGCAGCCCAAGACAGGGGAACACCGGGGAGCTGTTTTTT. Its translation: CASSPRQGNTGELFF.

The rearrangement links TRBV27 to TRBJ2-1; TRBD1 matches 11 bases. Germline trimming cut 5 bases from V and 3 bases from J; bases unmatched to any gene: 9. The germline CDR1 and CDR2 sequences are MNHEY and SMNVEV (reference sequence). This CDR3 comprises 17 residues. This chain's CDR3 is CASSRGGTGGSYNEQFF. Here the CDR3 DNA reads TGTGCCAGCAGTAGGGGAGGGACAGGGGGTAGCTACAATGAGCAGTTCTTC.

The V call is TRBV2, the J call TRBJ2-1, with D maybe TRBD2 (6 bases). The CDR3 loop spans 12 amino acids. Germline V gives CDR1 SNHLY, CDR2 FYNNEI. V lost 6 bases and J 9 bases, leaving 12 bases between the germline ends. CDR3 coding DNA: TGTGCCAGCAGGTGGGGGGACGGTGAGCAGTTCTTC. Amino acids: CASRWGDGEQFF.

In this sample, this clone turned up a few times. The chain carries TRBV18 and TRBJ1-1; 7 nucleotides match TRBD1. Germline trimming cut 2 bases from V and 3 bases from J; bases unmatched to any gene: 6. The CDR3 consists of 15 residues. Looked up from germline, CDR1 is KGHSH and CDR2 is LQKENI. The CDR3, as DNA: TGTGCCAGCTCACCAGGGATCACAGGGGACACTGAAGCTTTCTTT. Translating gives CASSPGITGDTEAFF.

The chain combines TRBV11-3 with TRBJ1-6; 7 bases line up with TRBD1. The V and J ends lost 2 bases and 8 bases, in that order; junction bases with no gene match: 6. CDR3 size: 15 residues. The germline gives CDR1 SGHNT, CDR2 YENEEA. Here the CDR3 DNA reads TGTGCCAGCAGCTTACGACAGGGTCGCGATTCACCCCTCCACTTT. Translation: CASSLRQGRDSPLHF.

V gene TRBV6-1 combines with J gene TRBJ1-5, with D perhaps TRBD1 (6 bases). This CDR3 has 14 residues. CDR1 is MNHNS and CDR2 is SASEGT in the germline V gene. With 7 bases removed from V and 4 bases from J, the gap between germline ends came to 14 bases. The CDR3 DNA reads as TGTGCCAGCAATACAGGGAGGGCTAATCAGCCCCAGCATTTT. Translated: CASNTGRANQPQHF.

The chain has TRBV6-5 and TRBJ1-2, with 7 bases identical to TRBD1. V dropped 5 bases and J dropped 8; count of bases not matched to a gene: 11. This CDR3 has 14 amino acids. Germline V gives CDR1 MNHEY, CDR2 SVGAGI. The CDR3 DNA follows: TGTGCCAGCAGTACTACAGGGGCGCAGGAGGGCTACACCTTC. The encoded protein is CASSTTGAQEGYTF.

This chain links TRBV7-8 with TRBJ2-7; D not certain. V was cut by 1 base and J by 2 bases, with 6 bases left in between. In germline, CDR1 is SGHVS, CDR2 FQNEAQ. This CDR3 has 13 amino acids. CDR3 sequence reads: CASSLGPPYEQYV. In DNA form, the CDR3 reads TGTGCCAGCAGCTTAGGGCCACCCTACGAGCAGTACGTC.

This clone was seen a few times. The chain recombines TRBV11-3 with TRBJ2-1; 7 nucleotides line up with TRBD2. The germline V gene encodes CDR1 SGHNT and CDR2 YENEEA. J lost 6 bases, V lost 8 bases, and 4 bases had no gene match. The CDR3 is 12 residues long. The CDR3 nucleotides read TGTGCCAGCTCCACTAGCGTCAATGAGCAGTTCTTC. This codes for CASSTSVNEQFF.

V and J are TRBV5-1 and TRBJ2-5, with D perhaps TRBD1 (6 bases). V dropped 6 bases and J dropped 2 bases, with 11 bases sitting between them. CDR1 is SGHRS, CDR2 YFSETQ, per germline. The CDR3 covers 13 residues. The CDR3 sequence: CASTEGGQETQYF. The CDR3 DNA sequence: TGCGCCAGCACAGAAGGGGGTCAAGAGACCCAGTACTTC.

V and J are TRBV6-6 and TRBJ1-2, with TRBD1 matching over 8 bases. The germline V gene has CDR1 MNHNY and CDR2 SVGAGI (reference sequence). The trim removed 6 bases at V and 8 bases at J, leaving 8 bases unmatched. The CDR3 loop spans 13 amino acids. CDR3 amino acids: CASSIQGEQGYTF. The CDR3 nucleotides read TGTGCCAGCAGCATACAGGGGGAGCAGGGCTACACCTTC.

The chain joins TRBV5-1 to TRBJ2-2; 7 bases fit TRBD1. The germline V gene encodes CDR1 SGHRS and CDR2 YFSETQ. CDR3 length equals 16 residues. Germline trimming cut 3 bases from V and 0 bases from J; bases unmatched to any gene: 5. The CDR3 sequence: CASSWTGTANTGELFF. DNA for the CDR3: TGCGCCAGCAGCTGGACGGGGACAGCGAACACCGGGGAGCTGTTTTTT.

The chain carries TRBV7-3 and TRBJ2-1; D is perhaps TRBD2 (5 bases). The CDR3 contains 14 residues. The germline V gene has CDR1 SGHTA and CDR2 FQGTGA. With 2 bases removed from V and 7 bases from J, the gap between germline ends came to 12 bases. CDR3 region: CASSLSSNSNEQFF. In nucleotides, the CDR3 is TGTGCCAGCAGCTTATCTAGCAATTCGAATGAGCAGTTCTTC.

Remarks on this clone: This sample also contains other DNA sequences that code for the same CDR3. The CDR3 loop reads CASSFSLNTGELFF. CDR3 in DNA: TGTGCCAGCAGCTTCTCACTGAACACCGGGGAGCTGTTTTTT. This chain connects TRBV7-2 to TRBJ2-2; D uncertain. V lost 3 bases and J lost 1, with 6 bases in between. The CDR3 extends over 14 amino acids. The V gene's germline CDR1 is SGHTA and CDR2 FQGNSA.

The chain combines TRBV5-4 with TRBJ2-1; D call uncertain. CDR1 and CDR2 from the germline V gene are SGHNT and YYREEE (reference sequence). V lost 0 bases and J 6 bases, leaving 4 bases between the germline ends. The CDR3 loop spans 12 amino acids. The CDR3 here is CASSLAVNEQFF. The CDR3 DNA follows: TGTGCCAGCAGCTTGGCGGTCAATGAGCAGTTCTTC.

This clone appeared a single time. The chain joins TRBV7-3 to TRBJ2-2; maybe TRBD2 (6 bases). CDR1 is SGHTA and CDR2 is FQGTGA in the germline V gene. The V and J ends lost 3 bases and 2 bases respectively, with 13 bases between them. This CDR3 is 16 amino acids long. CDR3 in amino acids: CASSFSGTFNTGELFF. In DNA form, the CDR3 reads TGTGCCAGCAGCTTCTCCGGGACTTTTAACACCGGGGAGCTGTTTTTT.

The CDR3 is CASARDRKYGYTF. The CDR3 region has the DNA TGTGCTAGTGCCCGGGACAGGAAATATGGCTACACCTTC. V and J are TRBV12-5 and TRBJ1-2, with TRBD1 matching 8 bases. The CDR3 is 13 residues long. V gave up 7 bases and J gave up 5 bases; unmatched junction bases: 6. Germline values: CDR1 LGHNT, CDR2 FRNRAP.

The V call is TRBV2, the J call TRBJ2-6; D is ambiguous. The ends were cut back, 1 base at V and 0 bases at J, with 7 bases in the middle. Looked up from germline, CDR1 is SNHLY and CDR2 is FYNNEI. The CDR3 spans 16 residues. The CDR3 protein is CASSEDTSSGANVLTF. In DNA, the CDR3 is TGTGCCAGCAGTGAAGACACCAGCTCTGGGGCCAACGTCCTGACTTTC.

The CDR3 region is CASSWTDGLGETQYF. CDR3 DNA sequence: TGCGCCAGCAGCTGGACAGATGGGTTAGGAGAGACCCAGTACTTC. The rearrangement uses TRBV5-1 and TRBJ2-5, with D maybe TRBD1 (6 bases). V shed 3 bases and J shed 4 bases, with 16 bases lying between them. The CDR3 is 15 residues long. Germline CDR1 reads SGHRS; CDR2 reads YFSETQ.

This chain joins TRBV6-2 or TRBV6-3 and TRBJ2-2; 12 bases line up with TRBD2. There are 17 residues in the CDR3. V was clipped by 3 bases and J by 3 bases; unmatched bases: 5. CDR1 is MNHEY and CDR2 is SVGEGT in the germline V gene. Written as DNA, the CDR3 is TGTGCCAGCAGTTATCCTAGCGGGAGGGCCGACACCGGGGAGCTGTTTTTT. Translation: CASSYPSGRADTGELFF.